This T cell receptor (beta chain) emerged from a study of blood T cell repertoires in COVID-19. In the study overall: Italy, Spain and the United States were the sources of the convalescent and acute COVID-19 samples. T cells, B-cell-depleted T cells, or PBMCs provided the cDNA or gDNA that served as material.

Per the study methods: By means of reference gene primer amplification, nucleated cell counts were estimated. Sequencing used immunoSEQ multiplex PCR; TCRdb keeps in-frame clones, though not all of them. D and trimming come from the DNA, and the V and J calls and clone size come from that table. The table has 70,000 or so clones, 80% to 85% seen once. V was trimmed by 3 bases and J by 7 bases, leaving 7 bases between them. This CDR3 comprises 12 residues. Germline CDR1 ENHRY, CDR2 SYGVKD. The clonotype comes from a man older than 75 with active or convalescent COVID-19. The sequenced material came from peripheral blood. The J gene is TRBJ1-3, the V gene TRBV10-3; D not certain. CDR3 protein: CAISDSVNTIYF. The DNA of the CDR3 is TGTGCCATCAGTGATAGCGTGAACACCATATATTTT.